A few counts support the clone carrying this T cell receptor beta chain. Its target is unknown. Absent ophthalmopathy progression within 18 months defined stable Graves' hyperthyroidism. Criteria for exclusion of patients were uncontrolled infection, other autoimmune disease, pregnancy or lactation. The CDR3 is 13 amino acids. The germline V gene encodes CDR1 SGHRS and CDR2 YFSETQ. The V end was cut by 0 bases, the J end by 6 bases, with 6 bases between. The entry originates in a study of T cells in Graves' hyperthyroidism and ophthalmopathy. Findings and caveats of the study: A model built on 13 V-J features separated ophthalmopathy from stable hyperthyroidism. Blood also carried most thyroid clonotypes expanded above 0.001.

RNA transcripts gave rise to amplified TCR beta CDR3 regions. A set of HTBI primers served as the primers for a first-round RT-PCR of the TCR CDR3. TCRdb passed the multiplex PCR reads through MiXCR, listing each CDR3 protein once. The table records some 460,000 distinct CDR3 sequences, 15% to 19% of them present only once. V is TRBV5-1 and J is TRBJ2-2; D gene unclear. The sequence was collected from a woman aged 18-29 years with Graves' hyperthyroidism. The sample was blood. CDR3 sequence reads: CASSLAFSGELFF. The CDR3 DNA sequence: TGCGCCAGCAGCTTGGCCTTCTCCGGGGAGCTGTTTTTT.